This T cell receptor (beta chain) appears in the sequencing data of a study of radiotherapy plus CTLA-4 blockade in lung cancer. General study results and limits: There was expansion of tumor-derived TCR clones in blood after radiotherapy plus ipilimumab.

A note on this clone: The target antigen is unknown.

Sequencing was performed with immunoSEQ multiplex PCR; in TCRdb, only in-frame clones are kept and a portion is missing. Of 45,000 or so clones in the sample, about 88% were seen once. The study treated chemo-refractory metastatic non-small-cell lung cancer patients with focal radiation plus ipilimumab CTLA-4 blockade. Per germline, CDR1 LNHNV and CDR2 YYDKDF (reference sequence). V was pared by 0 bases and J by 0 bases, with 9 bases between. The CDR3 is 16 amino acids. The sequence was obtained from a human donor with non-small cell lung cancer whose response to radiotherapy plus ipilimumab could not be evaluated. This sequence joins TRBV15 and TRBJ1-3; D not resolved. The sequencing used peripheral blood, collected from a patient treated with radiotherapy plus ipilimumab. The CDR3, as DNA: TGTGCCACCAGCAGAGATCCCATCAGCTCTGGAAACACCATATATTTT. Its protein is CATSRDPISSGNTIYF.